This TCR beta chain was sequenced in a study of T cells in tumors after PD-1 blockade. Study at large: During anti-PD-1 treatment, some patients continued daily vismodegib 150 mg. Blood samples averaged around 110,000 templates (range about 23,000-260,000) and some 35,000 unique clonotypes.

Generated by immunoSEQ multiplex PCR, the TCRdb table keeps only in-frame clones and is missing some. The sample shows about 47,000 clones, 79% of them seen only once. The source material was PBMCs, sampled before anti-PD-1 treatment. The sequence came from a human donor with basal cell carcinoma.

CDR3 amino acids: CASSLESGNTIYF. In DNA form, the CDR3 reads TGTGCCAGCAGCTTGGAATCAGGAAACACCATATATTTT. The rearrangement joins TRBV5-5 to TRBJ1-3; D unresolved. Germline CDR1 is SGHKS and CDR2 is YYEKEE (reference sequence). Trimming left V 0 bases short and J 4 bases short, with 5 bases between. The CDR3 covers 13 residues. Variable domain in full (rest from reference TRBV5-5 and TRBJ1-3): DAGVTQSPTHLIKTRGQQVTLRCSPISGHKSVSWYQQVLGQGPQFIFQYYEKEERGRGNFPDRFSARQFPNYSSELNVNALLLGDSALYLCASSLESGNTIYFGEGSWLTVV.